A selection of T cell receptor beta chains follows, all from one sample in a study of blood T cell repertoires in COVID-19. Profiling relied on immunoSEQ multiplex PCR, and the TCRdb table lists in-frame clones only, not all of them. This sample has 250,000 or so clones, with 87% found just once. The material sequenced was PBMCs or T cells enriched from blood (not recorded which). These TCRs come from a woman under 40 with acute COVID-19. Both conserved end residues are part of each CDR3. Each record gives: clone size, V gene, CDR3 protein. Clone size, where shown, is once, few, many, or a class for clones that have expanded.

>NA|TRBV11-2
CASSLPTYEQYF
>once|TRBV27
CASRTGSNQPQHF
>NA|TRBV6-5
CASSDAQGAKEQYF
>NA|TRBV24-1
CATSDSGQGDNEQFF
>NA|TRBV7-9
CASSPRITNEKLFF
>NA|TRBV7-2
CASSLSGTSTDTQYF
>NA|TRBV5-1
CASSLTKDRGFTEAFF
>NA|TRBV11-2
CASSLDGVGFGGPVNSPLHF
>NA|TRBV30
CALKGQGEGYTF
>NA|TRBV4-3
CASSPGPGSYGYTF
>NA|TRBV7-9
CASSLGEVDF
>NA|TRBV3-1/TRBV3-2
CASSQFPQGLGGYTF
>NA|TRBV7-2
CASSPTGNPYEQYF
>NA|TRBV6-2/TRBV6-3
CASSYSTGNGYTF
>NA|TRBV19
CASSPRTNRDTEAFF
>NA|TRBV6-5
CASSYSKDAHGAQYF
>NA|TRBV5-4
CASSSGGSKETQYF
>NA|TRBV14
CASSPPGAYQQFF
>NA|TRBV24-1
CATRASGDNEQFF
>NA|TRBV3-1/TRBV3-2
CASSQDSSTTQQYF
>NA|TRBV18
CASSPRDLRGQPQHF
>NA|TRBV5-6
CASSPNSDLETGVAHGYTF
>NA|TRBV5-4
CASSYDRGPYNEQFF
>NA|TRBV29-1
CSVGSTNQPQHF
>NA|TRBV11-2
CASGPTGKGYTF
>NA|TRBV5-1
CASSGYLAGGNTDTQYF
>NA|TRBV19
CASSILLAGTGELFF
>NA|TRBV28
CASSIPGQPLLNYGYTF
>NA|TRBV3-1/TRBV3-2
CASSRQGYDTEAFF
>NA|TRBV6-5
CASSSVSNTEAFF
>once|TRBV5-1
CASSREGLPNTEAFF
>once|TRBV27
CASRPGTGIGELFF
>NA|TRBV5-5
CASSFQVQIAFF
>NA|TRBV4-2
CASSQDGQGRSTNEKLFF
>NA|TRBV7-9
CASSPRQEMNTEAFF
>NA|TRBV4-1
CASSQAGGGYQPQHF
>few|TRBV19
CASSVGQVSNQPQHF
>NA|TRBV6-6
CASSYVDSRNEQFF
>NA|TRBV23-1
CARSAGELFF
>NA|TRBV2
CASPRKGRAYNEQFF
>NA|TRBV6-5
CASSSPPGERQAEAFF
>NA|TRBV12-5
CASGPSNEQFF
>NA|TRBV7-8
CASSLVAGLVTNTEAFF
>NA|TRBV5-1
CASSSDRGRSDNSPLHF
>NA|TRBV2
CASSDRVAQPQHF
>once|TRBV4-2
CASSQAIGGLDTEAFF
>few|TRBV11-2
CASSGYIVRGTEAFF
>once|TRBV28
CASSLYGDSSNQPQHF
>NA|TRBV13
CASSSTGGGNTIYF
>NA|TRBV3-1/TRBV3-2
CASSQGSTGGNYGYTF
>once|TRBV27
CASSRTGGTGELFF
>NA|TRBV18
CASSPRTGRDGANIQYF
>NA|TRBV6-5
CASSYSRLHGYTF
>NA|TRBV5-1
CASSSPGEQYF
>NA|TRBV5-6
CASSSGQGVYGYTF
>NA|TRBV5-1
CASSLEQVGTDTQYF
>NA|TRBV11-2
CASSPAAAGETQYF
>NA|TRBV5-1
CASETGQGKETQYF
>NA|TRBV25-1
CASSWTGVEKLFF
>NA|TRBV2
CASGRDTFYNEQFF